Included here is one T cell receptor (beta chain) sequence, with context. TCRdb keeps only in-frame clones here, not all; method: immunoSEQ multiplex PCR. Here the sample spans 75,000 to 100,000 clones, 94% being singletons. This sample was included in a study of technical replicates of blood from a handful of donors. The receptor was derived from a human donor in good health. Sequenced input: T cells isolated from PBMCs.

The CDR3 DNA reads TGTGCCAGCAGAACAGGGGTGGGATCCAATCAGCCCCAGCATTTT. Its protein is CASRTGVGSNQPQHF. The chain joins TRBV27 to TRBJ1-5; the match to TRBD1 covers 7 bases. The length of the CDR3 is 15 residues. V trimming: 6 bases; J trimming: 3 bases; junction bases outside the gene matches: 8. The germline gives CDR1 MNHEY, CDR2 SMNVEV (reference sequence).